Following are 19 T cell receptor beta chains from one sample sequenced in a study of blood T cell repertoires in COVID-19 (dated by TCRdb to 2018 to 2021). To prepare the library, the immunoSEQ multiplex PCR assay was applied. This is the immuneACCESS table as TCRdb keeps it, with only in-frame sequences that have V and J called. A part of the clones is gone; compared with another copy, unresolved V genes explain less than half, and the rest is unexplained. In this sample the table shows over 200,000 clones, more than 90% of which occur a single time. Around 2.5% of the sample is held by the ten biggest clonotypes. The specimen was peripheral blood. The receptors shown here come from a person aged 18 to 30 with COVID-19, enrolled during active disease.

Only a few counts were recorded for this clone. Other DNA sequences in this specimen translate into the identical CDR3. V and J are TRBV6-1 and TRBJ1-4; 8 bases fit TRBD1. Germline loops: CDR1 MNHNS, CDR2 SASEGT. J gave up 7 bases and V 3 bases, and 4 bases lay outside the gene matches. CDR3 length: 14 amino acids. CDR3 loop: CASSEGQGAEKLFF. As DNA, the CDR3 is TGTGCCAGCAGTGAGGGGCAGGGGGCTGAAAAACTGTTTTTT.

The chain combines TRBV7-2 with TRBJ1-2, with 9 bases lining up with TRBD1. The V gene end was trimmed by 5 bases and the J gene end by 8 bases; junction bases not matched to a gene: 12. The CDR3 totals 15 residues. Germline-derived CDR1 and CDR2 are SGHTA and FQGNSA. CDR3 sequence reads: CASSPTGTGLIGYTF. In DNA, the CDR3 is TGTGCCAGCAGCCCGACCGGGACAGGGCTAATCGGCTACACCTTC.

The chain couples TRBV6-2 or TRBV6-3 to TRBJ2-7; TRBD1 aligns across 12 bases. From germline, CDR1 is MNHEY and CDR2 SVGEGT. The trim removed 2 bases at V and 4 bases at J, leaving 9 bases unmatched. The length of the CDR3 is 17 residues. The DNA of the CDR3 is TGTGCCAGCAGTTACCCGTTTGGGACAGGGGGCGGATACGAGCAGTACTTC. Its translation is CASSYPFGTGGGYEQYF.

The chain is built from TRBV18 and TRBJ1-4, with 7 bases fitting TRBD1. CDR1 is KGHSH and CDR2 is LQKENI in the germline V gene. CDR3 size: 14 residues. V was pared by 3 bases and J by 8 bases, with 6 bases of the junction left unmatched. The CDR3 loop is CASSPRQGGEKLFF. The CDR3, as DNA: TGTGCCAGCTCACCGCGACAGGGTGGGGAAAAACTGTTTTTT.

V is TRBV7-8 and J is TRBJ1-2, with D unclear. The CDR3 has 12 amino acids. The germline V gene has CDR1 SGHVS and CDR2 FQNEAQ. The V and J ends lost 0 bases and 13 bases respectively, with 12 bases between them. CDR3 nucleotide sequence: TGTGCCAGCAGCTTAGCCCGGAACGGGGTCACCTTC. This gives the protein CASSLARNGVTF. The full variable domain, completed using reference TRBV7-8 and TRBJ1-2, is GAGVSQSPRYKVAKRGQDVALRCDPISGHVSLFWYQQALGQGPEFLTYFQNEAQLDKSGLPSDRFFAERPEGSVSTLKIQRTQQEDSAVYLCASSLARNGVTFGSGTRLTVV.

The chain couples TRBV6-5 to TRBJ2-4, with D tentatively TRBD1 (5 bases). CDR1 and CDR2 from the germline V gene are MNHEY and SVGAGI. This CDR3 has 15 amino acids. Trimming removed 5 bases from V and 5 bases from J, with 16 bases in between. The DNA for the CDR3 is TGTGCCAGCAGTCCCCAATACCTGACAGAAAACATTCAGTACTTC. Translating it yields CASSPQYLTENIQYF.

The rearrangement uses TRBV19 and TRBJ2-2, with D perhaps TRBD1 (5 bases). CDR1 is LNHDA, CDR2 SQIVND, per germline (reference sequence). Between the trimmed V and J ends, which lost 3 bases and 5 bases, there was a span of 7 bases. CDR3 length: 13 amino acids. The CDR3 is CASSMSGTGELFF. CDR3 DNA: TGTGCCAGTAGTATGTCAGGGACCGGGGAGCTGTTTTTT.

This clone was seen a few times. CDR3: CASSQGTYYEQYF. Written as DNA, the CDR3 is TGTGCCAGCAGCCAAGGGACTTACTACGAGCAGTACTTC. V gene TRBV3-1 (or the pseudogene TRBV3-2) combines with J gene TRBJ2-7; D might be TRBD2 (5 bases). The CDR3 has 13 amino acids. Germline V gene lookup returns CDR1 LGHDT and CDR2 YNNKEL (reference sequence). V was clipped by 1 base and J by 3 bases, with 7 bases between them.

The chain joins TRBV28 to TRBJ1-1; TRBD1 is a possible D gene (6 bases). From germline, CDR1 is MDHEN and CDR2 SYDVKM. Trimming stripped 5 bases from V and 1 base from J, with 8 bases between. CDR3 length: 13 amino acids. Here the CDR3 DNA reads TGTGCCAGCAGTGTGGGACAGAACACTGAAGCTTTCTTT. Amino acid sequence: CASSVGQNTEAFF. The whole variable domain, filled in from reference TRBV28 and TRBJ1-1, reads DVKVTQSSRYLVKRTGEKVFLECVQDMDHENMFWYRQDPGLGLRLIYFSYDVKMKEKGDIPEGYSVSREKKERFSLILESASTNQTSMYLCASSVGQNTEAFFGQGTRLTVV.

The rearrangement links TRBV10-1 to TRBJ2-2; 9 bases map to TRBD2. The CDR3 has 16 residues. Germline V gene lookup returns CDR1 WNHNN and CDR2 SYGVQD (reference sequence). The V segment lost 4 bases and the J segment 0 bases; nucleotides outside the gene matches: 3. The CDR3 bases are TGCGCCAGCAGTGCGACTAGCGGTGCGAACACCGGGGAGCTGTTTTTT. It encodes CASSATSGANTGELFF.

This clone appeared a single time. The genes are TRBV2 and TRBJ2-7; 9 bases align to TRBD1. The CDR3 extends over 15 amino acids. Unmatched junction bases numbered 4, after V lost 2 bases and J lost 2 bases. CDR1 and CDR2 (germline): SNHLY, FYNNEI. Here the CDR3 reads CASSEQGTGTYEQYF. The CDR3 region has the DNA TGTGCCAGCAGTGAACAGGGGACAGGGACCTACGAGCAGTACTTC.

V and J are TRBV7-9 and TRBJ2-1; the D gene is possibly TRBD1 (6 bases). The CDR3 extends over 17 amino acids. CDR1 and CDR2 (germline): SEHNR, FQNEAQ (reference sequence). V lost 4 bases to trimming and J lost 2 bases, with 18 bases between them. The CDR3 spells CASSSNRGGDTYNEQFF. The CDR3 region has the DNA TGTGCCAGCAGCTCCAATCGAGGGGGAGATACCTACAATGAGCAGTTCTTC.

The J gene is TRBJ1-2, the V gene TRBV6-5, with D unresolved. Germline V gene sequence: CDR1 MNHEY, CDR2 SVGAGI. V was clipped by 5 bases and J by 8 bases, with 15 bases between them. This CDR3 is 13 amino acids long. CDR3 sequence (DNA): TGTGCCAGCAGTCGTCAGAGAGCGATCGGCTACACCTTC. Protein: CASSRQRAIGYTF.

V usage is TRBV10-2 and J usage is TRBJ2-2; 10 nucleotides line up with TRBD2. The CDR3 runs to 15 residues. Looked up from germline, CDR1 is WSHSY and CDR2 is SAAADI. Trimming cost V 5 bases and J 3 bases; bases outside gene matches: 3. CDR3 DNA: TGCGCCAGCAGTAGCCTAGCGGGGGACACCGGGGAGCTGTTTTTT. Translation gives CASSSLAGDTGELFF.

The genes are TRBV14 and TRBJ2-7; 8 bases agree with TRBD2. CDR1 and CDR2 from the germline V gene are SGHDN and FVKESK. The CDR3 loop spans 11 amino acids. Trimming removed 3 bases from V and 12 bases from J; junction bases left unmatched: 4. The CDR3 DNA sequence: TGTGCCAGCAGCCACCGGGAGGGTTGGTACTTC. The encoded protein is CASSHREGWYF.

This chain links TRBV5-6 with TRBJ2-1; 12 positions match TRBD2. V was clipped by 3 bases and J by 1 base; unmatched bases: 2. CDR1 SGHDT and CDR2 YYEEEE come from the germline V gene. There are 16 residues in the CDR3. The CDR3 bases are TGTGCCAGCAGCTCTGGACTAGCGGGATCCTACAATGAGCAGTTCTTC. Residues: CASSSGLAGSYNEQFF.

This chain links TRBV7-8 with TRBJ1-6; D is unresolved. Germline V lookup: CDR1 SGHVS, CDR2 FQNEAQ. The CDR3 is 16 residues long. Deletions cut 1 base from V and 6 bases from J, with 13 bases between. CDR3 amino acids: CASSLVSGISNSPLHF. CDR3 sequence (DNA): TGTGCCAGCAGCTTAGTGTCGGGGATCTCTAATTCACCCCTCCACTTT.

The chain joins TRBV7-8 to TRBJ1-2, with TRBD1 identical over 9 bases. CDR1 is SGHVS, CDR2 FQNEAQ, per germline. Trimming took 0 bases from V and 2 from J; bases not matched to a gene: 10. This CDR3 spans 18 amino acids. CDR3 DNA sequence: TGTGCCAGCAGCTTAGCCGGGACAGGGCGCGAACGGAACTATGGCTACACCTTC. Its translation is CASSLAGTGRERNYGYTF.

CDR3 coding DNA: TGTGCCAGCAGCTTACCCTCCTACAGGGGCGCAGATACGCAGTATTTT. This gives the protein CASSLPSYRGADTQYF. V and J are TRBV7-9 and TRBJ2-3, with 7 positions matching TRBD1. Trimming removed 2 bases from V and 4 bases from J; junction bases left unmatched: 9. The CDR3 loop spans 16 amino acids. Germline V gene lookup returns CDR1 SEHNR and CDR2 FQNEAQ (reference sequence). Drawing the rest from reference TRBV7-9 and TRBJ2-3, the complete variable domain is DTGVSQNPRHKITKRGQNVTFRCDPISEHNRLYWYRQTLGQGPEFLTYFQNEAQLEKSRLLSDRFSAERPKGSFSTLEIQRTEQGDSAMYLCASSLPSYRGADTQYFGPGTRLTVL.